This record concerns one T cell receptor beta chain sequence. Its binding antigen is unknown. No base quality values were provided; no much bigger clone lies one nucleotide off. The CDR3 regions of human TCRbeta chains were analyzed by immunosequencing. Per the original workflow: TCRs in the repertoires were compared against a reference library of SARS-CoV-2-specific TCRs that had been generated with the MIRA antigen-specificity platform. Breadth was defined as the fraction of unique TCRs that were SARS-CoV-2-associated. Depth was defined as the fraction of total T cells that were SARS-CoV-2-associated. Each spike-specific TCR was assigned to its reactive spike region and to a CD4 or CD8 class using the MIRA data. Log10-transformed breadth and depth values were compared by one-way ANOVA with Sidak's multiple comparisons tests. As stored in TCRdb, this immuneACCESS dataset retains in-frame rearrangements with V and J assigned. A fraction of the clones does not appear; measured against another copy, unresolved V genes explain less than half of the discrepancy, and the remainder lacks a known reason. That table gives V, J and clone size, and the DNA gave D and trimming. A total of around 160,000 clones appear in this sample, about 90% of them only once. The ten largest clones add up to 5.2% of the sample.

The sample comes from a study of T cell responses to AZD1222 COVID-19 vaccine (dated by TCRdb to about 2021). Looking at the study overall: Because spike-specific TCR depth and breadth did not differ between the two schedules, AZD1222 recipients who got a second dose at roughly 4 weeks were pooled with those who got a second dose at roughly 12 weeks. A total of approximately 250 trial participants underwent TCR sequencing, of whom 200 to 220 had received two doses of AZD1222 and around 25 had received two doses of the MenACWY control vaccine. Trial participants were enrolled by age into 18-55, 56-69 and 70-plus year subgroups, with about 150, 27 and 61 TCR-sequenced participants respectively. The investigation overall reported the following: Conclusions about previously exposed vaccinees are limited, since just 5 or 6 AZD1222 recipients were seropositive for SARS-CoV-2 at baseline. A significant rise in spike-specific TCR breadth and depth was observed after two AZD1222 doses relative to day 0 and relative to MenACWY recipients. Because no day 14 peak-response samples were available, the repertoires could be characterized only after the peak T cell response. Participants were mostly white British, with more females than males. The authors suggested clonal diversity may have been underestimated. The vaccine-associated CD4 TCRs covered the entire spike protein, and the dominant responses fell in regions 160-218 and 743-854. The 56-69-year group was small, and its depth increase did not reach significance, likely because of low power. Reportedly, almost half of the unique spike-specific TCRs recognized epitopes lying outside the regions that are mutated in the B.1.351 and B.1.1.7 variants.

V was cut back by 6 bases and J by 2 bases, leaving a gap of 14 bases between them. The CDR3 sequence holds 14 residues, the cysteine and phenylalanine included. Just CDR3 DNA is preserved here, 42 bases in frame from base 1. CDR1 is given as MNHEY and CDR2 as SVGAGI, both from the germline V gene. The time point label of this sample denotes: baseline before first vaccination. Vaccinee samples came from UK trials COV001 and COV002, including a single-blind randomized controlled phase 2/3 trial of AZD1222 (ChAdOx1 nCoV-19) in healthy adults. For TCRbeta chain sequencing, PBMC samples were collected from trial participants at day 0 and at day 28 after the second dose.

The V gene is TRBV6-5 and the J gene is TRBJ2-7, and the D gene may be TRBD1, 5 bases matching. Sequences were derived from peripheral blood, sampled on day 0 of AZD1222 vaccination. This sequence originates from an adult in good health. Read as DNA, the sequence is TGTGCCAGCAGACGGATGACAGCCGCCTACGAGCAGTACTTC. Its translation is CASRRMTAAYEQYF.